The clone carrying this TCR beta chain is medium-sized by share. Its antigen remains unidentified. Bulk tumor genomic DNA (about 600 ng per sample) served as template. Biopsy collection occurred during surgery, with several far-apart biopsies per primary tumor. Patients underwent curative surgery for untreated, newly diagnosed non-small cell lung cancer. The data belong to a study of immune heterogeneity within non-small cell lung tumors. General study points: Most high-frequency T-cell receptor beta clonotypes were specific to a single patient. The study found identical dominant CDR3 beta clonotypes recurring across tumor sites within a patient, alongside site-unique high-frequency clones.

Multiplex PCR amplified TCR beta CDR3 with 32 V and 13 J primers. TCRdb recomputed calls from the multiplex PCR reads with MiXCR, one row per CDR3 protein. The data hold 12,000 to 15,000 distinct CDR3 sequences, with approximately 30% observed a single time. Germline trimming cut 0 bases from V and 7 bases from J; bases unmatched to any gene: 6. This CDR3 spans 15 amino acids. Germline V lookup: CDR1 DFQATT, CDR2 SNEGSKA (reference sequence). This clonotype originated in a woman between 45 and 60 years old with non-small cell lung cancer. The V and J genes are TRBV20-1 and TRBJ1-6; 7 positions match TRBD1. The sample consisted of lung tumor tissue. The CDR3 loop reads CSARDQGRGNSPLHF. DNA of the CDR3: TGCAGTGCTAGAGATCAGGGCAGGGGGAATTCACCCCTCCACTTT.